A single sample is the source of the 29 T cell receptor beta chains below, sequenced in a study of early T cells in non-severe SARS-CoV-2 infection. TCRdb re-called the 5' RACE reads through MiXCR, storing one row per CDR3 protein. The table records tens of thousands of distinct CDR3 sequences, about 15% of them present only once. Sample: whole blood. The receptors derive from an adult who was a healthcare worker with PCR-confirmed SARS-CoV-2 infection or an uninfected control (not recorded which).

The chain links TRBV9 to TRBJ1-1, with D perhaps TRBD1 (5 bases). CDR1 and CDR2 (germline): SGDLS, YYNGEE. The CDR3 contains 15 residues. The V gene lost 0 bases and the J gene lost 3 bases, with 12 bases spanning the gap. The chain's CDR3 is CASSVGGGGDTEAFF. The CDR3 bases are TGTGCCAGCAGCGTAGGCGGGGGTGGAGACACTGAAGCTTTCTTT.

The rearrangement joins TRBV5-4 to TRBJ2-1, with 11 bases aligning to TRBD2. Germline V gene data show CDR1 as SGHNT and CDR2 as YYREEE (reference sequence). V dropped 3 bases and J dropped 5; count of bases not matched to a gene: 10. The length of the CDR3 is 17 residues. The CDR3 sequence: CASSSSTSGRANNEQFF. The CDR3 DNA sequence: TGTGCCAGCAGCTCATCTACTAGCGGGAGAGCCAACAATGAGCAGTTCTTC.

Only a few counts were recorded for this clonotype. This chain uses TRBV11-2 with TRBJ1-2, with D hard to call. This CDR3 contains 13 residues. V was cut by 4 bases and J by 3 bases, with 9 bases left in between. Germline assignment: CDR1 SGHAT and CDR2 FQNNGV. The CDR3 region is CASSYFGDYGYTF. The CDR3 DNA reads TGTGCCAGCAGCTACTTCGGAGACTATGGCTACACCTTC.

The V gene is TRBV6-4, the J gene TRBJ2-1; TRBD2 aligns across 10 bases. This CDR3 spans 15 amino acids. The V gene end was trimmed by 3 bases and the J gene end by 9 bases; junction bases not matched to a gene: 8. Germline CDR1 is MRHNA and CDR2 is SNTAGT. CDR3 nucleotide sequence: TGTGCCAGCAGTGAACTAGCGGGACGGGTAGGTGAGCAGTTCTTC. This translates into CASSELAGRVGEQFF.

J is TRBJ1-5 and V is TRBV19, with 8 bases lining up with TRBD1. In germline, CDR1 is LNHDA, CDR2 SQIVND (reference sequence). With V trimmed by 3 bases and J by 4 bases, 5 bases remained unmatched. The CDR3 is 15 residues long. The CDR3 here is CASSMDRALNQPQHF. CDR3 sequence (DNA): TGTGCCAGTAGTATGGACAGGGCTTTAAATCAGCCCCAGCATTTT.

V and J are TRBV7-2 and TRBJ2-7; TRBD1 agrees at 9 bases. The V segment lost 3 bases and the J segment 3 bases; nucleotides outside the gene matches: 9. The V gene's germline CDR1 is SGHTA and CDR2 FQGNSA. This CDR3 spans 16 amino acids. The CDR3: CASSFQAGQGGYEQYF. The CDR3 region has the DNA TGTGCCAGCAGCTTCCAGGCGGGACAGGGAGGCTACGAGCAGTACTTC.

This clonotype was detected many times. The J gene is TRBJ1-2, the V gene TRBV5-4, with D perhaps matching TRBD1 (5 bases). The germline V gene has CDR1 SGHNT and CDR2 YYREEE (reference sequence). Trimming removed 2 bases from V and 7 bases from J, with 15 bases in between. The CDR3 contains 14 residues. The CDR3 bases are TGTGCCAGCAGCTTCCCAGGGAGAGTGGGTGGCTACACCTTC. Protein: CASSFPGRVGGYTF.

J is TRBJ1-2 and V is TRBV6-2 or TRBV6-3; TRBD1 might be the D (5 bases). V lost 4 bases and J 4 bases, leaving 10 bases between the germline ends. This CDR3 is built from 13 residues. Germline CDR1 is MNHEY and CDR2 is SVGEGT. CDR3 amino acids: CASSWGLLYGYTF. The CDR3 DNA is TGTGCCAGCAGTTGGGGCCTCCTCTATGGCTACACCTTC.

There are a few counts of this clonotype. This chain uses TRBV6-5 with TRBJ1-1, with 7 bases identical to TRBD1. V lost 5 bases and J lost 8; bases outside the gene matches: 11. Germline CDR1 and CDR2: MNHEY and SVGAGI. CDR3 size: 14 residues. The CDR3 here is CASSPTGQLGEAFF. The DNA for the CDR3 is TGTGCCAGCAGTCCTACGGGACAGCTGGGGGAAGCTTTCTTT.

The genes are TRBV28 and TRBJ2-1; the D is unclear. Trimming left V 7 bases short and J 4 bases short, with 11 bases between. The CDR3 has 13 amino acids. Germline V gene data show CDR1 as MDHEN and CDR2 as SYDVKM. DNA for the CDR3: TGTGCCAGCACCTTGAGGATTTACAATGAGCAGTTCTTC. It yields the protein CASTLRIYNEQFF.

The chain combines TRBV6-1 with TRBJ2-5; D call uncertain. V lost 2 bases and J 2 bases, leaving 18 bases between the germline ends. The length of the CDR3 is 17 residues. The germline CDR1 and CDR2 sequences are MNHNS and SASEGT. The CDR3 DNA is TGTGCCAGCAGTGAACTTGTCAGGACGCGTAGGCAAGAGACCCAGTACTTC. It translates to CASSELVRTRRQETQYF.

J is TRBJ2-1 and V is TRBV27; 8 nucleotides line up with TRBD2. This CDR3 has 16 residues. Germline V gene lookup returns CDR1 MNHEY and CDR2 SMNVEV (reference sequence). With 1 base clipped from V and 5 bases from J, the junction kept 7 bases outside the gene matches. The CDR3 loop reads CASSLLVLADNNEQFF. For the CDR3, the DNA is TGTGCCAGCAGTTTATTGGTACTAGCGGATAACAATGAGCAGTTCTTC.

The count of this clonotype is one. The CDR3 region has the DNA TGTGCCAGCAGCACTGCCGGGACAGCTTACGAGCAGTACTTC. Its translation is CASSTAGTAYEQYF. The J gene is TRBJ2-7, the V gene TRBV28; TRBD1 matches at 7 bases. Germline V gene sequence: CDR1 MDHEN, CDR2 SYDVKM. V shed 6 bases, J shed 4 bases, and the junction held 9 bases outside the gene matches. The CDR3 has 14 residues.

This clonotype was found a few times. The chain employs TRBV29-1 and TRBJ2-5; D gene uncertain. This CDR3 comprises 14 residues. In germline, CDR1 is SQVTM, CDR2 ANQGSEA. The V gene lost 0 bases and the J gene lost 0 bases, with 8 bases spanning the gap. CDR3 sequence: CSVEETSYQETQYF. The CDR3 nucleotides are TGCAGCGTTGAAGAAACCTCGTACCAAGAGACCCAGTACTTC.

The V and J genes are TRBV6-2 or TRBV6-3 and TRBJ1-1, with D hard to call. The V gene lost 0 bases and the J gene lost 5 bases, with 10 bases spanning the gap. CDR3 size: 14 residues. CDR1 and CDR2 (germline): MNHEY, SVGEGT. The CDR3 loop reads CASSYSKRGTEAFF. CDR3 sequence (DNA): TGTGCCAGCAGTTACTCCAAGAGAGGGACTGAAGCTTTCTTT.

This clonotype has at least ten counts. The V and J genes are TRBV30 and TRBJ1-2, with D maybe TRBD1 (6 bases). Per germline, CDR1 GTSNPN and CDR2 SVGIG (reference sequence). The V end lost 6 bases, the J end lost 8 bases, and 19 bases lay between the germline ends. This CDR3 comprises 13 residues. The CDR3, as DNA: TGTGCCTGTCAGACGGGGACACCCTTGGGCTACACCTTC. Amino acids: CACQTGTPLGYTF.

A few counts support this clonotype. The J gene is TRBJ2-3, the V gene TRBV2, with D possibly matching TRBD2 (6 bases). Germline loops: CDR1 SNHLY, CDR2 FYNNEI. Trimming shortened V by 7 bases and J by 0 bases, and 14 bases separated the two germline ends. The CDR3 is 15 amino acids. This CDR3 is CASTRGSSSTDTQYF. The CDR3 coding sequence is TGTGCCAGCACGCGGGGTAGCTCGAGCACAGATACGCAGTATTTT. The whole variable domain, remainder taken from reference TRBV2 and TRBJ2-3, is EPEVTQTPSHQVTQMGQEVILRCVPISNHLYFYWYRQILGQKVEFLVSFYNNEISEKSEIFDDQFSVERPDGSNFTLKIRSTKLEDSAMYFCASTRGSSSTDTQYFGPGTRLTVL.

The rearrangement uses TRBV18 and TRBJ2-7, with 7 bases that match TRBD1. The CDR3 is made up of 16 amino acids. CDR1 and CDR2 (germline): KGHSH, LQKENI. V dropped 3 bases and J dropped 5; count of bases not matched to a gene: 13. CDR3 in DNA: TGTGCCAGCTCACCGCTAGTCGCGACAGGGAGCCACGAGCAGTACTTC. Translated, it gives CASSPLVATGSHEQYF. Filled out from reference TRBV18 and TRBJ2-7, the complete variable domain reads NAGVMQNPRHLVRRRGQEARLRCSPMKGHSHVYWYRQLPEEGLKFMVYLQKENIIDESGMPKERFSAEFPKEGPSILRIQQVVRGDSAAYFCASSPLVATGSHEQYFGPGTRLTVT.

This clonotype was seen at least ten times. This chain joins TRBV18 and TRBJ1-2, with 7 bases fitting TRBD1. The CDR3 runs 12 residues. Germline V gene data show CDR1 as KGHSH and CDR2 as LQKENI. V shed 2 bases, J shed 6 bases, and the junction held 0 bases outside the gene matches. For the CDR3, the DNA is TGTGCCAGCTCACCAACAGGGGATGGCTACACCTTC. Translated: CASSPTGDGYTF.

The chain's CDR3 is CASSPASGSYNEQFF. The CDR3 bases are TGTGCCAGCAGCCCGGCTAGCGGGAGTTACAATGAGCAGTTCTTC. V gene TRBV7-2 combines with J gene TRBJ2-1; the match to TRBD2 covers 10 bases. V lost 5 bases to trimming and J lost 4 bases; unmatched junction nucleotides: 5. CDR1 and CDR2 (germline): SGHTA, FQGNSA. The CDR3 sequence is 15 residues long. Complete variable domain (other parts from reference TRBV7-2 and TRBJ2-1): GAGVSQSPSNKVTEKGKDVELRCDPISGHTALYWYRQSLGQGLEFLIYFQGNSAPDKSGLPSDRFSAERTGGSVSTLTIQRTQQEDSAVYLCASSPASGSYNEQFFGPGTRLTVL.

This clonotype was counted a few times. The chain employs TRBV7-3 and TRBJ2-3; D is possibly TRBD1 (6 bases). V lost 4 bases to trimming and J lost 4 bases, with 18 bases between them. The V gene's germline CDR1 is SGHTA and CDR2 FQGTGA. The CDR3 length is 16 residues. The CDR3 DNA reads as TGTGCCAGCAGCTCCCAGGGGACCCGGGGCCCAGATACGCAGTATTTT. Encoded protein: CASSSQGTRGPDTQYF.

This clonotype was detected once. The rearrangement uses TRBV4-1 and TRBJ2-7; D is possibly TRBD2 (5 bases). CDR3 size: 12 residues. Germline CDR1 is MGHRA and CDR2 is YSYEKL. The V and J ends lost 1 base and 6 bases respectively, with 7 bases between them. The CDR3 loop reads CASSQVGSEQYF. The CDR3 nucleotides read TGCGCCAGCAGCCAAGTTGGGAGCGAGCAGTACTTC.

The count of this clonotype is one. V is TRBV20-1 and J is TRBJ2-5; TRBD2 matches 8 bases. Germline CDR1 and CDR2: DFQATT and SNEGSKA (reference sequence). V lost 3 bases, J lost 7 bases, and 19 bases stayed unmatched. The CDR3 length is 17 residues. CDR3 DNA sequence: TGCAGTGCTAGCGTGGCGGGAGGAGGATCCTCAAGAGCGACCCAGTACTTC. This codes for CSASVAGGGSSRATQYF.

In this sample, this clonotype turned up a few times. The chain carries TRBV29-1 and TRBJ2-1; TRBD2 matches at 7 bases. There are 16 residues in the CDR3. The junction had 11 bases not matched to a gene; V was cut back by 3 bases and J by 3 bases. Germline-derived CDR1 and CDR2 are SQVTM and ANQGSEA. In DNA, the CDR3 is TGCAGCGTTGAGGGCGGGAGAGCCGAATTCTACAATGAGCAGTTCTTC. Translating it yields CSVEGGRAEFYNEQFF.

The chain uses TRBV28 and TRBJ2-3; D might be TRBD1 (7 bases). CDR1 and CDR2 from the germline V gene are MDHEN and SYDVKM. This CDR3 contains 14 residues. Trimming took 11 bases from V and 2 from J, leaving 17 bases between them. The CDR3 DNA reads TGTGCCGGCCGCGCAGGGGGGACCACAGATACGCAGTATTTT. Its protein is CAGRAGGTTDTQYF.

This chain connects TRBV25-1 to TRBJ1-1; the D gene is possibly TRBD1 (5 bases). The CDR3 has 14 residues. Germline-derived CDR1 and CDR2 are MGHDK and SYGVNS. Trimming removed 1 base at V and 5 bases at J, with 11 bases between. The CDR3 loop is CASSEWWEGTEAFF. The CDR3 DNA is TGTGCCAGCAGTGAATGGTGGGAGGGGACTGAAGCTTTCTTT.

This chain uses TRBV18 with TRBJ2-7; D remains unclear. The CDR3 covers 13 residues. CDR1 and CDR2 (germline): KGHSH, LQKENI. V lost 4 bases and J 2 bases, leaving 9 bases between the germline ends. The CDR3 bases are TGTGCCAGCTCACGGGATGAACCCTACGAGCAGTACTTC. Translation: CASSRDEPYEQYF.

This clonotype was seen more than once but under ten times. This CDR3 reads CSASGQGSGYGYTF. CDR3 coding DNA: TGCAGTGCTAGTGGGCAGGGTAGCGGCTATGGCTACACCTTC. This chain connects TRBV20-1 to TRBJ1-2; D perhaps matches TRBD1 (5 bases). V lost 3 bases to trimming and J lost 4 bases, with 15 bases between them. This CDR3 contains 14 residues. CDR1 and CDR2 from the germline V gene are DFQATT and SNEGSKA (reference sequence).

The chain has TRBV7-9 and TRBJ2-7; 8 bases match TRBD1. Germline values: CDR1 SEHNR, CDR2 FQNEAQ (reference sequence). CDR3 length equals 15 residues. V gave up 5 bases and J gave up 0 bases; unmatched junction bases: 6. The CDR3 region has the DNA TGTGCCAGCAGCCCGACAGGGGATAGCTCCTACGAGCAGTACTTC. This encodes CASSPTGDSSYEQYF.